The T cell receptor beta chain described here comes from a study of identical twins. Study observations and caveats: Researchers reported weaker excess twin sharing in beta out-of-frame sequences.

With 5 bases clipped from V and 1 base from J, the junction kept 7 bases outside the gene matches. CDR3 size: 14 residues. Germline V gene lookup returns CDR1 GTSNPN and CDR2 SVGIG (reference sequence). This clonotype was counted at least ten times. The antigen is unknown. MiXCR was run by TCRdb on the 5' RACE reads, yielding one entry per CDR3 protein. The sample records a few hundred thousand distinct CDR3 sequences, 18% being singletons. Sequencing was carried out using naive T cells sorted from blood. This TCR derives from a man over 45 in good health. The J gene is TRBJ2-5, the V gene TRBV30; TRBD2 matches at 7 bases. The CDR3 reads CAWAPAGIQETQYF. Written as DNA, the CDR3 is TGTGCCTGGGCCCCAGCGGGGATCCAAGAGACCCAGTACTTC.